Here is one T cell receptor (beta chain) with its context. The table came from immunoSEQ multiplex PCR; TCRdb's copy has only in-frame clones and leaves some out. The sample has roughly 55,000 clones, 88% seen once. The data originate from a study of control samples from healthy donors and cancer patients. The CDR3 consists of 15 residues. V lost 1 base, J lost 6 bases, and 10 bases lay in between. Germline V gene lookup returns CDR1 LGHDT and CDR2 YNNKEL (reference sequence). The sample taken for sequencing was blood. The genes are TRBV3-1 (or the pseudogene TRBV3-2) and TRBJ2-6; D unclear. The sequence was obtained from a man in his fifties or sixties in good health. The DNA of the CDR3 is TGTGCCAGCAGCCAAGGTGTCGGGCAGGCCAACGTCCTGACTTTC. Its protein product is CASSQGVGQANVLTF.